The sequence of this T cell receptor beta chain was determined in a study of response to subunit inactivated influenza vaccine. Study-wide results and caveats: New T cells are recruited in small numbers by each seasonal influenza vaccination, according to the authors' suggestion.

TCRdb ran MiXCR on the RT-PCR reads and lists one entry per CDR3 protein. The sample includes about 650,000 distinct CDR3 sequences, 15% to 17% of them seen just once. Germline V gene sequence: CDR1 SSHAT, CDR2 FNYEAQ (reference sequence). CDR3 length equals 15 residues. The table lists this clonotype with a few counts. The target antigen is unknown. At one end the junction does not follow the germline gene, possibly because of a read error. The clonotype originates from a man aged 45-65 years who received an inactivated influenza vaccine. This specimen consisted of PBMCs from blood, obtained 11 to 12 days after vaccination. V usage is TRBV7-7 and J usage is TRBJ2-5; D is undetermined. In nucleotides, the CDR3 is TGTGCTAGCAGCTTAGGCGGCGGAGCCCAAGAGACCCAGTACTTC. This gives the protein CASSLGGGAQETQYF. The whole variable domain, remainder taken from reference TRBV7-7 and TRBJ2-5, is GAGVSQSPRYKVTKRGQDVTLRCDPISSHATLYWYQQALGQGPEFLTYFNYEAQPDKSGLPSDRFSAERPEGSISTLTIQRTEQRDSAMYRCASSLGGGAQETQYFGPGTRLLVL.